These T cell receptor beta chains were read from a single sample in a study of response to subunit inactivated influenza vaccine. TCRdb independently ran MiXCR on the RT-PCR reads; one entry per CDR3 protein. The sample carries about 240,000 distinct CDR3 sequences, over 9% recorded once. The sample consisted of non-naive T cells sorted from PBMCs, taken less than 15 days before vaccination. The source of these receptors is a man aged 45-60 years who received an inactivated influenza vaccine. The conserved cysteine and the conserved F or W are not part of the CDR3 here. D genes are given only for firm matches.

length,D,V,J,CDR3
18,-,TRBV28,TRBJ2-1,ASSSSTVAKGGLIYNEQF
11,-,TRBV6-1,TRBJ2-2,ASTLGQIGELF
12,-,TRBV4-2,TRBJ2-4,ASSQSGTVFFQY
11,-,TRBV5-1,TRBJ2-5,ASREAGLETQY
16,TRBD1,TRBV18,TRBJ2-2,ASSLSRPGQGGTGELF
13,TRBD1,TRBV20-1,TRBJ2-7,SARLRDRSSYEQY
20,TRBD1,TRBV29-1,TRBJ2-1,SVYPPPQTGQDLSGSYNEQF
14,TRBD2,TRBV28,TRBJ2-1,ASRTPGGFTYNEQF
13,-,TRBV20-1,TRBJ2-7,SARASIADHLGQY
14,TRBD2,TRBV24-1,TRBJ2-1,ATSDPRSGSYNEQF
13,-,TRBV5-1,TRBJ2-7,ASSFSGVSGYEQY
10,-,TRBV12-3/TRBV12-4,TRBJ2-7,ASSLWVYEQY
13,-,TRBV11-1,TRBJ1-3,ASSDVKNSGNTIY
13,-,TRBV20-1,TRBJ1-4,SARSVGGLNEKLF
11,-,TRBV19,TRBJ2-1,ASSMGTPSEQF
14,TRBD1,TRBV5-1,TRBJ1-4,ASSLDPWQGDEKLF
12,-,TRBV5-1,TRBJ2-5,ASRGGEIKETQY
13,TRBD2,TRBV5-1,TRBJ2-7,ASSVFGSSGYEQY
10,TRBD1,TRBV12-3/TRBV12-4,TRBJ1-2,ASSTGGNGYT
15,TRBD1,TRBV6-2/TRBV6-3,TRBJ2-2,ASSHFPGTGNTGELF
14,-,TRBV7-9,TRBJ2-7,ASSQGGGYIDFEQY
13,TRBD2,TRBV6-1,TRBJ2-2,ASRLAGGNTGELF
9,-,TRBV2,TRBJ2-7,ASRGGYEQY
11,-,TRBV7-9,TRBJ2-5,ASSKNPQETQY
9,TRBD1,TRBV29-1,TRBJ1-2,SVKGAGGDT
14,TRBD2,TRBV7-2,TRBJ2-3,ASSLAPAGGGDTQY
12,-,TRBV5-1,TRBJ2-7,ASSLGQNLYEQY
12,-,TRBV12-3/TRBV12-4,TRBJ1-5,ASSLEGYNQPQH
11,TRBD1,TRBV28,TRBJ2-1,ASSPTGVGEQF
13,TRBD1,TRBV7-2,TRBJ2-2,ASRTTGADTGELF
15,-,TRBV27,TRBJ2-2,ASSLDTGLGIRGELF
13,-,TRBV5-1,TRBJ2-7,ASSLDGGQPYEQY
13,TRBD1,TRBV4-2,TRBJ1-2,ASSTGTGDGYGYT
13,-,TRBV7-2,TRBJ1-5,ASRPREGDNQPQH
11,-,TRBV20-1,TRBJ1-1,SAPRQLNTEAF
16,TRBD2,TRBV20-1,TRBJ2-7,SARDMTGRAFRSGEQY
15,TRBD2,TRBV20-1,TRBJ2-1,SAREGWTSGSGNEQF
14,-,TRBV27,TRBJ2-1,ASSLFGGSTYNEQF
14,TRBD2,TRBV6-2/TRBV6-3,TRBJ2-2,ASSYRLAANTGELF
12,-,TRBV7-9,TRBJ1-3,ASSRDISGNTIY
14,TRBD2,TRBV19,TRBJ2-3,ASSIGLAGRGDTQY
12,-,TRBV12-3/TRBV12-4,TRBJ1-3,ASSEQGIGNTIY
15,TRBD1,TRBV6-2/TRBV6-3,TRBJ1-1,ASSEDRGLLRQAEAF
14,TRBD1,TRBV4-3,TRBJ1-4,ASSHSDRGLKEKLF
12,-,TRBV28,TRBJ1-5,ASSLIPGGRPQH
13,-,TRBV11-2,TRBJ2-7,ASSHRTVSPYEQY
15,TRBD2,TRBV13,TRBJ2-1,ASSRLGLAAIGNEQF
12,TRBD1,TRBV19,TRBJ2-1,ASSIRQGSDEQF
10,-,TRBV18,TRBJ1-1,ASSPGRLEAF
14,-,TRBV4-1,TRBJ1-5,ASSQSFGDTARPQH
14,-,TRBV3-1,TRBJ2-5,ASTLLGHYEGETQY